This T cell receptor beta chain was documented in a study of T cell responses to AZD1222 COVID-19 vaccine. Libraries were prepared by immunoSEQ multiplex PCR; TCRdb keeps only in-frame clonotypes and omits some of them. This sample has tens of thousands of clones; roughly nine tenths occur once, and the top ten carry around 10%. The sequence derives from an adult who received the AZD1222 COVID-19 vaccine. This sample comprised peripheral blood, obtained 28 days after the second AZD1222 dose.

Here the CDR3 DNA reads TGTGCCAGCAGCCAAGATTCATGGAGCGAGCAGTACTTC. This codes for CASSQDSWSEQYF. The chain uses TRBV14 and TRBJ2-7, with unresolved D. Trimming shortened V by 0 bases and J by 6 bases, and 9 bases separated the two germline ends. The CDR3 length is 13 residues. From germline, CDR1 is SGHDN and CDR2 FVKESK.